The sequence of this T cell receptor beta chain was determined in a study of persistence of HIV-infected CD4 T cells. Notes on the study in general: CMV- and Gag-responding cells had lower TCRbeta richness than CD3/CD28-responding cells. Degenerate expanded CDR3beta sequences were enriched among CMV- and Gag-responding cells.

On this clone: As yet, its antigen is unknown.

Sequencing used immunoSEQ version 4 in survey mode. Each sample used up to 1 ug genomic DNA diluted to approximately 10 ng/uL. Clones were sequenced by immunoSEQ multiplex PCR, and TCRdb holds only the in-frame ones, with some missing. The table has some 16,000 clones, roughly two thirds seen once; the top ten hold roughly 7.7%. Cells were stimulated with CMV-infected fibroblast lysates at approximately 10 ug/mL. Sorting selected CD4+ T cells upregulating both CD40 ligand and CD69. Donors were HIV-1-infected adults who began suppressive ART during chronic infection. Trimming shortened V by 6 bases and J by 0 bases, and 8 bases separated the two germline ends. Germline V lookup: CDR1 MNHEY, CDR2 SMNVEV (reference sequence). The CDR3 sequence is 14 residues long.

The chain employs TRBV27 and TRBJ2-2; D is possibly TRBD1 (5 bases). This receptor was obtained from an adult woman with HIV who was CMV-seropositive. Sequences were derived from CD4+ T cells sorted from PBMCs after roughly 18-hour stimulation, sampled from a patient who received antiretroviral therapy. The CDR3 sequence is CASSRQTNTGELFF. In nucleotides, the CDR3 is TGTGCCAGCAGCAGACAGACGAACACCGGGGAGCTGTTTTTT.